This passage covers 23 T cell receptor beta chains from one sample sequenced in a study of T cells in Graves' hyperthyroidism and ophthalmopathy. Using RNA transcripts as the source, TCR beta CDR3 regions were amplified. Using the HTBI primer set, a first-round RT-PCR was run on the TCR CDR3. TCRdb independently ran MiXCR on the multiplex PCR reads; one entry per CDR3 protein. The sample shows 600,000 to 700,000 distinct CDR3 sequences, about 45% of them seen only once. Sequences were obtained from peripheral blood or thyroid tissue (not recorded which). The receptors stem from an adult man with Graves' disease, either hyperthyroidism or ophthalmopathy (not recorded which).

This clonotype appeared a few times. The chain uses TRBV19 and TRBJ1-5; D unclear. V dropped 3 bases and J dropped 2 bases, with 14 bases sitting between them. The CDR3 has 16 amino acids. The germline V gene has CDR1 LNHDA and CDR2 SQIVND (reference sequence). The CDR3 region is CASSIGFLAGNQPQHF. In DNA form, the CDR3 reads TGTGCCAGTAGTATTGGTTTTCTTGCTGGCAATCAGCCCCAGCATTTT.

The V and J genes are TRBV6-5 and TRBJ1-1; the D is unclear. This CDR3 has 13 amino acids. Trimming took 5 bases from V and 4 from J, leaving 11 bases between them. From germline, CDR1 is MNHEY and CDR2 SVGAGI. Here the CDR3 reads CASSATKATEAFF. CDR3 nucleotide sequence: TGTGCCAGCAGTGCCACCAAAGCCACTGAAGCTTTCTTT.

This clonotype was detected many times. The V and J genes are TRBV29-1 and TRBJ1-2, with a weak D call TRBD1 (5 bases). Trimming removed 7 bases from V and 8 bases from J, with 11 bases in between. There are 10 residues in the CDR3. The germline V gene encodes CDR1 SQVTM and CDR2 ANQGSEA. DNA of the CDR3: TGCAGCGGTGGACAAGACGGCTACACCTTC. It translates to CSGGQDGYTF.

This clonotype was counted many times. The CDR3 DNA reads TGCAGTGCCTCAAGGCAGGGGGCCTACGAGCAGTACTTC. Its protein product is CSASRQGAYEQYF. The V and J genes are TRBV20-1 and TRBJ2-7, with 7 bases lining up with TRBD1. The CDR3 consists of 13 residues. The germline V gene has CDR1 DFQATT and CDR2 SNEGSKA (reference sequence). Trimming at V came to 6 bases and at J to 2 bases, leaving 7 bases not matched to a gene.

This sequence joins TRBV7-9 and TRBJ1-1; D gene ambiguous. V shed 6 bases and J shed 3 bases, with 17 bases lying between them. CDR1 and CDR2 (germline): SEHNR, FQNEAQ (reference sequence). The CDR3 length is 15 residues. The DNA for the CDR3 is TGTGCCAGCAGTGCATCGGGGTTTGGACACACTGAAGCTTTCTTT. Residues: CASSASGFGHTEAFF.

This clonotype came up many times. This rearrangement joins TRBV12-3 or TRBV12-4 to TRBJ1-2; D gene unclear. V was trimmed by 5 bases and J by 0 bases, leaving 16 bases between them. The CDR3 has 16 residues. The CDR3 nucleotides read TGTGCCAGCAGTCAAACCACAGCTCAGGCTAACTATGGCTACACCTTC. Its translation: CASSQTTAQANYGYTF.

The rearrangement uses TRBV9 and TRBJ1-1, with TRBD1 matching over 10 bases. Germline V gives CDR1 SGDLS, CDR2 YYNGEE. J was trimmed by 0 bases and V by 4 bases; bases with no gene match: 6. There are 16 residues in the CDR3. The CDR3 nucleotides are TGTGCCAGCAGCCCTGGACAGGGGGGACTGAACACTGAAGCTTTCTTT. Encoded protein: CASSPGQGGLNTEAFF.

V is TRBV2 and J is TRBJ1-4; no clear D. V dropped 2 bases and J dropped 8 bases, with 12 bases sitting between them. This CDR3 comprises 14 residues. Germline V gene sequence: CDR1 SNHLY, CDR2 FYNNEI. The CDR3 sequence: CASSELPAGEKLFF. Written as DNA, the CDR3 is TGTGCCAGCAGTGAACTACCTGCTGGGGAAAAACTGTTTTTT.

This clonotype was observed a few times. One end of the junction varies from germline; a read error may be responsible. The V gene is TRBV7-9, the J gene TRBJ2-7; D perhaps matches TRBD1 (5 bases). The CDR3 is made up of 13 amino acids. CDR1 is SEHNR, CDR2 FQNEAQ, per germline (reference sequence). Written as DNA, the CDR3 is TGTGCCAGCAGTTTAGGCCCAGGGTACGAGCAGTACTTC. Its protein product is CASSLGPGYEQYF.

The CDR3 DNA reads TGTGCCAGCAGCTCAGACCCGGTGGACCTTTGGAATGAGCAGTTCTTC. Translated: CASSSDPVDLWNEQFF. The rearrangement links TRBV7-8 to TRBJ2-1; D remains unclear. Between the trimmed V and J ends, which lost 4 bases and 7 bases, there was a span of 20 bases. This CDR3 is built from 16 residues. Germline V lookup: CDR1 SGHVS, CDR2 FQNEAQ.

V is TRBV5-1 and J is TRBJ1-2, with 10 nucleotides matching TRBD1. This CDR3 region has 16 residues. Unmatched junction bases numbered 13, after V lost 3 bases and J lost 8 bases. CDR1 and CDR2 (germline): SGHRS, YFSETQ. The CDR3 DNA reads TGCGCCAGCAGCTGGGGACAGGGGCGACCCTCTTTCGGCTACACCTTC. Translated: CASSWGQGRPSFGYTF.

This clonotype appeared a single time. The rearrangement joins TRBV20-1 to TRBJ1-1, with D maybe TRBD1 (5 bases). The CDR3 contains 12 residues. V was pared by 6 bases and J by 3 bases, with 11 bases between. Germline lookup yields CDR1 DFQATT and CDR2 SNEGSKA (reference sequence). CDR3 sequence reads: CSATRQYTEAFF. DNA for the CDR3: TGCAGTGCCACAAGACAGTACACTGAAGCTTTCTTT.

At least ten counts were recorded for this clonotype. The chain combines TRBV10-1 with TRBJ1-1; D uncertain. Germline assignment: CDR1 WNHNN and CDR2 SYGVQD (reference sequence). Trimming shortened V by 7 bases and J by 0 bases, and 9 bases separated the two germline ends. The CDR3 has 13 residues. The CDR3 DNA is TGCGCCAGCACCATGAAGATGAACACTGAAGCTTTCTTT. Translating it yields CASTMKMNTEAFF.

This clonotype was observed a few times. J is TRBJ1-2 and V is TRBV10-3; no clear D. V was clipped by 10 bases and J by 5 bases, with 17 bases between them. The CDR3 covers 13 residues. Germline values: CDR1 ENHRY, CDR2 SYGVKD. The CDR3 DNA sequence: TGTGCCACCCTCCCCTTAAAAGGTTATGGCTACACCTTC. Protein sequence: CATLPLKGYGYTF.

This clonotype was observed once. V usage is TRBV5-1 and J usage is TRBJ2-5; D is perhaps TRBD1 (5 bases). Germline-derived CDR1 and CDR2 are SGHRS and YFSETQ. The CDR3 is made up of 17 amino acids. V was clipped by 0 bases and J by 5 bases, with 20 bases between them. The CDR3: CASSLGSWGRHSETQYF. CDR3 bases: TGCGCCAGCAGCTTGGGTTCTTGGGGCAGACATTCGGAGACCCAGTACTTC.

V is TRBV3-1 and J is TRBJ2-5; TRBD2 agrees at 10 bases. This CDR3 contains 13 residues. J lost 2 bases, V lost 8 bases, and 2 bases had no gene match. Germline V CDR1 and CDR2: LGHDT, YNNKEL (reference sequence). The chain's CDR3 is CASWTSGQETQYF. The CDR3 DNA is TGTGCCAGCTGGACTAGCGGACAAGAGACCCAGTACTTC.

The table lists this clonotype with many counts. V usage is TRBV15 and J usage is TRBJ1-4, with no clear D. V shed 1 base and J shed 3 bases, with 9 bases lying between them. The germline V gene has CDR1 LNHNV and CDR2 YYDKDF (reference sequence). The CDR3 runs 15 residues. In DNA, the CDR3 is TGTGCCACCAGCAGAGTCGCGTCCCCTAATGAAAAACTGTTTTTT. Translation: CATSRVASPNEKLFF.

This clonotype was found a few times. V usage is TRBV4-1 and J usage is TRBJ2-5; D assignment may be TRBD1 or TRBD2 (5 bases each). Trimming pared 0 bases from V and 2 bases from J, leaving 7 bases between. This CDR3 is built from 14 residues. Germline V gene data show CDR1 as MGHRA and CDR2 as YSYEKL. The DNA of the CDR3 is TGCGCCAGCAGCCAAGAGGGACCTCAAGAGACCCAGTACTTC. It is translated as CASSQEGPQETQYF.

This clonotype was seen only a few times. This chain connects TRBV6-1 to TRBJ1-2; perhaps TRBD1 as D (6 bases). The V end was cut by 0 bases, the J end by 5 bases, with 13 bases between. Germline values: CDR1 MNHNS, CDR2 SASEGT. The CDR3 runs 15 residues. In DNA, the CDR3 is TGTGCCAGCAGTGAAGCTTGGGGGGCCCTTTATGGCTACACCTTC. Translated, it gives CASSEAWGALYGYTF.

This clonotype was picked up many times. The CDR3: CASSLGGTVYEQYF. The CDR3 DNA reads as TGTGCCAGCAGCTTAGGGGGGACCGTATACGAGCAGTACTTC. The chain joins TRBV7-2 to TRBJ2-7; the D gene could be TRBD1 or TRBD2 (5 bases each). The CDR3 totals 14 residues. Trimming left V 1 base short and J 4 bases short, with 11 bases between. The germline V gene encodes CDR1 SGHTA and CDR2 FQGNSA. The full variable domain, its missing parts supplied by reference TRBV7-2 and TRBJ2-7, is GAGVSQSPSNKVTEKGKDVELRCDPISGHTALYWYRQSLGQGLEFLIYFQGNSAPDKSGLPSDRFSAERTGGSVSTLTIQRTQQEDSAVYLCASSLGGTVYEQYFGPGTRLTVT.

V usage is TRBV7-9 and J usage is TRBJ1-3; D might be TRBD1 (5 bases). CDR3 length: 16 amino acids. Germline V CDR1 and CDR2: SEHNR, FQNEAQ (reference sequence). Trimming shortened V by 3 bases and J by 0 bases, and 12 bases separated the two germline ends. This chain's CDR3 is CASSLGGRISGNTIYF. The DNA for the CDR3 is TGTGCCAGCAGCTTGGGGGGACGGATCTCTGGAAACACCATATATTTT.

This clonotype was detected once. Mismatch with germline at one junction end may stem from a read error. The chain links TRBV25-1 to TRBJ2-5; 8 nucleotides align to TRBD1. Germline V gene sequence: CDR1 MGHDK, CDR2 SYGVNS. This CDR3 contains 13 residues. The DNA for the CDR3 is TGTGCTAGCAGGACAGGGATTCGAGAGACCCAGTACTTC. Its translation is CASRTGIRETQYF.

The V call is TRBV24-1, the J call TRBJ2-2; D possibly corresponds to TRBD1 (6 bases). Trimming shortened V by 1 base and J by 4 bases, and 12 bases separated the two germline ends. Germline V CDR1 and CDR2: KGHDR, SFDVKD. This CDR3 region has 16 residues. This CDR3 is CATSDFRTASTGELFF. CDR3 nucleotide sequence: TGTGCCACCAGTGATTTCAGGACAGCATCCACCGGGGAGCTGTTTTTT.